This T cell receptor beta chain was retrieved from a study of shared clonotypes between healthy human individuals. Study-level results: Among several donors, roughly 5% of naive CD4 clonotypes were found in common.

CDR1 and CDR2 from the germline V gene are GTSNPN and SVGIG (reference sequence). V lost 7 bases and J lost 9, with 13 bases in between. The CDR3 has 11 amino acids. Method: immunoSEQ multiplex PCR; TCRdb's copy keeps in-frame clones and lacks some. Among 1,500,000 or so clones, less than 99% were seen once, and the ten largest hold approximately 0.4%. Details on this clone: What it binds is not known.

V gene TRBV30 combines with J gene TRBJ2-1; D possibly corresponds to TRBD2 (5 bases). The TCR comes from a man aged 25-45 years in good health. Input material: naive CD4+ T cells sorted from blood. The subset denotes: CD45RA+ positively selected. CDR3 loop: CASGGSFEQFF. The CDR3 DNA sequence: TGTGCCTCTGGAGGTAGTTTTGAGCAGTTCTTC.